This T cell receptor (beta chain) is from a study of T cells in Graves' hyperthyroidism and ophthalmopathy. Study-level information: Specimen type is peripheral blood, collected at initial diagnosis prior to any treatment.

This clonotype has ten or more counts. As yet, its antigen is unknown. This could be a read error, since a much larger clone is one nucleotide away. Diagnoses were made from clinical symptoms, serum measures (thyroxine and TRAb), thyroid ultrasound and orbital computed tomography. Study-level results: Researchers report that a 13 V-J model separated ophthalmopathy from stable hyperthyroidism.

Germline CDR1 reads MNHEY; CDR2 reads SVGEGT. The CDR3 runs 13 residues. Between the trimmed V and J ends, which lost 4 bases and 1 base, there was a span of 7 bases. Amplified regions were TCR beta CDR3 sequences from RNA transcripts. First-round RT-PCR of the TCR CDR3 relied on the HTBI primer set. One entry per CDR3 protein, called by TCRdb with MiXCR from the multiplex PCR reads. The data show some 400,000 distinct CDR3 sequences, about 18% seen once. Specimen: blood. The source of this sequence is a woman between 18 and 30 years old with Graves' hyperthyroidism. The chain recombines TRBV6-2 or TRBV6-3 with TRBJ1-1; the D gene is possibly TRBD1 (5 bases). CDR3 residues: CASSSTENTEAFF. The CDR3 region has the DNA TGTGCCAGCAGTTCGACAGAGAACACTGAAGCTTTCTTT.